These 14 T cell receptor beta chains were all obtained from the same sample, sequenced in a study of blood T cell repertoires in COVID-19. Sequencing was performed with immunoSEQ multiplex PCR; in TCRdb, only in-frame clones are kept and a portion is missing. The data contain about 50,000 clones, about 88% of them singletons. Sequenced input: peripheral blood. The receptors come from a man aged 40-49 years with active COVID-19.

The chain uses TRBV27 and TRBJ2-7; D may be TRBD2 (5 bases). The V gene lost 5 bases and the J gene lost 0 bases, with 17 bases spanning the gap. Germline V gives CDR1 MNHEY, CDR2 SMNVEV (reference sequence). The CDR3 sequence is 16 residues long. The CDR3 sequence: CASSPLRTGSSYEQYF. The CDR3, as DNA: TGTGCCAGCAGTCCCCTTCGGACTGGGAGCTCCTACGAGCAGTACTTC.

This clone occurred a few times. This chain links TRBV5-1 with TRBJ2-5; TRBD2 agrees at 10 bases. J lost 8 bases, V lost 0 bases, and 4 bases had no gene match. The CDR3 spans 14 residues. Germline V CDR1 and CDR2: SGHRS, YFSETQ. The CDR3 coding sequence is TGCGCCAGCAGCTTGGGCCTAGCGGGAGTCACCCAGTACTTC. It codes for CASSLGLAGVTQYF.

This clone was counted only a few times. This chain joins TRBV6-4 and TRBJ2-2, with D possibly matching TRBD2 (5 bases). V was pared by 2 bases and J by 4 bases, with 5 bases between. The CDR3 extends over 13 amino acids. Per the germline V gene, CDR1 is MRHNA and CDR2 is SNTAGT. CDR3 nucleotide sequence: TGTGCCAGCAGTGACACTAGCACCGGGGAGCTGTTTTTT. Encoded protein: CASSDTSTGELFF.

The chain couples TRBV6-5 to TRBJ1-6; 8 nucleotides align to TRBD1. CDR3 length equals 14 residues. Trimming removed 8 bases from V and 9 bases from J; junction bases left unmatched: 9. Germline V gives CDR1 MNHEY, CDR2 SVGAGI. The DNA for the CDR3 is TGTGCCAGCGATCCCCCGGACAGGGTTTCACCCCTCCACTTT. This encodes CASDPPDRVSPLHF.

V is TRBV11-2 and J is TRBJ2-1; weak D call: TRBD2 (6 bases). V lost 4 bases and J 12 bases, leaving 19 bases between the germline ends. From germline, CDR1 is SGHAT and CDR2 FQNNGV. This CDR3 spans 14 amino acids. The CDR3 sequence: CASSSQEGVWMQFF. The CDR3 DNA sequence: TGTGCCAGCAGCTCACAGGAGGGAGTCTGGATGCAGTTCTTC.

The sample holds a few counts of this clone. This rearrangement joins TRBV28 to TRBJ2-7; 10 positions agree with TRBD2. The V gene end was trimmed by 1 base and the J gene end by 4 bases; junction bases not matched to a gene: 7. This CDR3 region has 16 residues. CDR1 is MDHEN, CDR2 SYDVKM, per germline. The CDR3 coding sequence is TGTGCCAGCAGTTTATTAGGGGCTAGCGGGGGTTACGAGCAGTACTTC. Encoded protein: CASSLLGASGGYEQYF.

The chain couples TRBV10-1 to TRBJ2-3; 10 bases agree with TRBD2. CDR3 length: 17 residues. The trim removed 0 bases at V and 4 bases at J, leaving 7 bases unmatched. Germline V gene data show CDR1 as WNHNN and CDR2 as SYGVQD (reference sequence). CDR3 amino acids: CASSESVASGSADTQYF. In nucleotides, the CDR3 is TGCGCCAGCAGTGAGTCTGTGGCTAGCGGGAGTGCAGATACGCAGTATTTT.

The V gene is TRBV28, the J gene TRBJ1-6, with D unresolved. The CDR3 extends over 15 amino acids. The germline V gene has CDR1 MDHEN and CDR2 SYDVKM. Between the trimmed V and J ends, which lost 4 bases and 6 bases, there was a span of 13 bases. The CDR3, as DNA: TGTGCCAGCAGTTCCGAGAGCCCCCTTAATTCACCCCTCCACTTT. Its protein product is CASSSESPLNSPLHF.

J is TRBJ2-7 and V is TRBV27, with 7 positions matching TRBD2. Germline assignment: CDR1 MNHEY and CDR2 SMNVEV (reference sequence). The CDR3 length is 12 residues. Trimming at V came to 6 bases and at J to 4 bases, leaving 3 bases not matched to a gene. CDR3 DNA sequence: TGTGCCAGCAGGGGAGCGGGATACGAGCAGTACTTC. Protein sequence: CASRGAGYEQYF.

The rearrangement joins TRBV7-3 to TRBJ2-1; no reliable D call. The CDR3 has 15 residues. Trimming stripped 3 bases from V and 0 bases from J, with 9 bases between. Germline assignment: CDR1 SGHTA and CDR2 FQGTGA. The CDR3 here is CASSFVWSSYNEQFF. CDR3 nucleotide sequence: TGTGCCAGCAGCTTCGTTTGGAGCTCCTACAATGAGCAGTTCTTC. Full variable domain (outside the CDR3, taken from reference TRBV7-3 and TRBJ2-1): GAGVSQTPSNKVTEKGKYVELRCDPISGHTALYWYRQSLGQGPEFLIYFQGTGAADDSGLPNDRFFAVRPEGSVSTLKIQRTERGDSAVYLCASSFVWSSYNEQFFGPGTRLTVL.

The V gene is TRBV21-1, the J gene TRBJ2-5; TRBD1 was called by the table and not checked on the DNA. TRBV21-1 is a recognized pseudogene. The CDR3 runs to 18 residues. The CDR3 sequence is CASSKRGCGMETKETQYF. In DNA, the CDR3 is TGTGCCAGCAGCAAAAGGGGTTGCGGTATGGAAACTAAAGAGACCCAGTACTTC.

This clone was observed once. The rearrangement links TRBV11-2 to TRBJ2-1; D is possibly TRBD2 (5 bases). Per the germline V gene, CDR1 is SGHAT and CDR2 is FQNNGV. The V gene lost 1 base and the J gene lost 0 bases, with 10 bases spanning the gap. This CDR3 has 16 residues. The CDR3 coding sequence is TGTGCCAGCAGCTTAGGTCTGGGGAGCTCCTACAATGAGCAGTTCTTC. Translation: CASSLGLGSSYNEQFF.

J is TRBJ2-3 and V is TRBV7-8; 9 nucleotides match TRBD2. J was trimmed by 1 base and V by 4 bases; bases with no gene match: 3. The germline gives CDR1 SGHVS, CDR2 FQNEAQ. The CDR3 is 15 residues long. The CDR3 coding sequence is TGTGCCAGCAGCTCGGGACTAGCTGGCACAGATACGCAGTATTTT. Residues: CASSSGLAGTDTQYF.

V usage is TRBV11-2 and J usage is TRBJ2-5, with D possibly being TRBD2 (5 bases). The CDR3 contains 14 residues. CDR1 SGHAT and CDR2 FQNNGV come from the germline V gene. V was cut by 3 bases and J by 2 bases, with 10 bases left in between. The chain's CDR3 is CASSFFEGQETQYF. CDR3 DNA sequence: TGTGCCAGCAGCTTCTTTGAGGGTCAAGAGACCCAGTACTTC.